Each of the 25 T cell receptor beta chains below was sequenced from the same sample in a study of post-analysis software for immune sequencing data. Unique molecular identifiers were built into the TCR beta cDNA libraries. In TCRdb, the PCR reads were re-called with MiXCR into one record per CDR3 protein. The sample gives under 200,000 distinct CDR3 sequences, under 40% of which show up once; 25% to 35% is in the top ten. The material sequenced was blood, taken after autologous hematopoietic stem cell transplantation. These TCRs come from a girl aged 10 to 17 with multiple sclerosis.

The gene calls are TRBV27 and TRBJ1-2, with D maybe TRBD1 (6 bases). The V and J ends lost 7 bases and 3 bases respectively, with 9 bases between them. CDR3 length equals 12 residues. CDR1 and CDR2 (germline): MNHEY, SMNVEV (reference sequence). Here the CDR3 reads CASKGEDYGYTF. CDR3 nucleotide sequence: TGTGCCAGCAAGGGGGAAGACTATGGCTACACCTTC.

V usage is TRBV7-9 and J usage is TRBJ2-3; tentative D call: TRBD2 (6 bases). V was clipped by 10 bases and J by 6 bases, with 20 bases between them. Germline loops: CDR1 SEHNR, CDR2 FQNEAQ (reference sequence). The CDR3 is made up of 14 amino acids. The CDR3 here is CAITPGVVSDTQYF. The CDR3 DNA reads TGTGCCATCACCCCGGGAGTGGTGTCGGATACGCAGTATTTT.

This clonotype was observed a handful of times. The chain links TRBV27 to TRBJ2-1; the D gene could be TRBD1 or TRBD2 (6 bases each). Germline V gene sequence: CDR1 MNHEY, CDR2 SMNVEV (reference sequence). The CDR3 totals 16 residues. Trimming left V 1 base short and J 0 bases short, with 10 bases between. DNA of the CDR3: TGTGCCAGCAGTTTATTGGGGGGCCTCTCCTACAATGAGCAGTTCTTC. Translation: CASSLLGGLSYNEQFF.

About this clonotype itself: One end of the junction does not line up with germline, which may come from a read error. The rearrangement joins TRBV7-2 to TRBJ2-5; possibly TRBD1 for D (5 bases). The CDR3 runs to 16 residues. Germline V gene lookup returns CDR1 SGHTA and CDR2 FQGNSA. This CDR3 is CASSLDASGSQEAQYF. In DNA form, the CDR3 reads TGTGCCAGCAGCTTAGATGCCTCAGGGTCCCAAGAGGCCCAGTACTTC.

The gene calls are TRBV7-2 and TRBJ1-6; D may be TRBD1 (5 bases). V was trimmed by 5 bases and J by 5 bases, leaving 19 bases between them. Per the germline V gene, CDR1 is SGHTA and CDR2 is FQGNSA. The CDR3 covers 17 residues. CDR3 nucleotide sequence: TGTGCCAGCAGCCCCGGGCTAGGGGTATGGGATAATTCACCCCTCCACTTT. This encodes CASSPGLGVWDNSPLHF. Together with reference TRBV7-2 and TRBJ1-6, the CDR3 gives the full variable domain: GAGVSQSPSNKVTEKGKDVELRCDPISGHTALYWYRQSLGQGLEFLIYFQGNSAPDKSGLPSDRFSAERTGGSVSTLTIQRTQQEDSAVYLCASSPGLGVWDNSPLHFGNGTRLTVT.

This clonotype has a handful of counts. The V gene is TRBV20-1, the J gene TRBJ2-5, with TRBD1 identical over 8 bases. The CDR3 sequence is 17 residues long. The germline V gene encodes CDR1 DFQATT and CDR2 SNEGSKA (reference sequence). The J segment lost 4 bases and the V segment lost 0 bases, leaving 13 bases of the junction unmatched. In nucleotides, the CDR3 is TGCAGTGCTAGAGATGTGGGGGCGACAGGGGCTGGAGAGACCCAGTACTTC. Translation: CSARDVGATGAGETQYF.

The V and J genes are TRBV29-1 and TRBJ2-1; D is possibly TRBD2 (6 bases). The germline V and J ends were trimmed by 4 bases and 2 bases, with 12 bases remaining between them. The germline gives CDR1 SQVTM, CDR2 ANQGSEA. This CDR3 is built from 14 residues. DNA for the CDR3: TGCAGCGTTGGGCGGGGAAACCCCTACAATGAGCAGTTCTTC. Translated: CSVGRGNPYNEQFF.

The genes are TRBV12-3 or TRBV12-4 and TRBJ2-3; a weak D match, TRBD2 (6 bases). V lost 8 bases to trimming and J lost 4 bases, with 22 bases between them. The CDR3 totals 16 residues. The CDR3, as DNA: TGTGCCAGCTCCGAGTTTGCTAGCGTGAGAGCAGATACGCAGTATTTT. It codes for CASSEFASVRADTQYF.

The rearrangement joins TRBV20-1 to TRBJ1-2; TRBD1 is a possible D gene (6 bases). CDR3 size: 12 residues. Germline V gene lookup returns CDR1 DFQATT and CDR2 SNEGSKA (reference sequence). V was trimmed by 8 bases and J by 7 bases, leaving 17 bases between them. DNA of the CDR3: TGCAGTCAAAGGGGGGGGCGCGGTGGCTACACCTTC. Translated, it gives CSQRGGRGGYTF.

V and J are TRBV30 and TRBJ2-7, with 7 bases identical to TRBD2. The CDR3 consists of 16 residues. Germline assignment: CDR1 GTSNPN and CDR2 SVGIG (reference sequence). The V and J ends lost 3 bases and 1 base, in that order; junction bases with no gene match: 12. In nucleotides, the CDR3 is TGTGCCTGGAGCGACGTACGAGCGGGGCTATCCTACGAGCAGTACTTC. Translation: CAWSDVRAGLSYEQYF.

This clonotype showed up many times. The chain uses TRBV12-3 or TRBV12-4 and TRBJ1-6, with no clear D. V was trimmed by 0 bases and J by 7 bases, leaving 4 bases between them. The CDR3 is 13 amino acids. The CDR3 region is CASSLARNSPLHF. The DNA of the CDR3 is TGTGCCAGCAGTTTAGCGAGAAATTCACCCCTCCACTTT.

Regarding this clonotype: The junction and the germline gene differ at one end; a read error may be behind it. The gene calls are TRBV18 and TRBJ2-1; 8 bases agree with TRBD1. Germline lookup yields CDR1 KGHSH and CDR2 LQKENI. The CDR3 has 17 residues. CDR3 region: CASSPWGGQGSYNAQFF. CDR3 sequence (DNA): TGTGCCAGCTCACCATGGGGAGGACAGGGCTCCTACAATGCGCAGTTCTTC.

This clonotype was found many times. CDR3 nucleotides: TGTGCCAGCAGTGGGGACCGGTCAACCAATGAGCAGTTCTTC. Amino acids: CASSGDRSTNEQFF. This chain connects TRBV6-4 to TRBJ2-1; D is perhaps TRBD1 or TRBD2 (5 bases each). Trimming took 4 bases from V and 6 from J, leaving 13 bases between them. Germline V CDR1 and CDR2: MRHNA, SNTAGT. This CDR3 comprises 14 residues.

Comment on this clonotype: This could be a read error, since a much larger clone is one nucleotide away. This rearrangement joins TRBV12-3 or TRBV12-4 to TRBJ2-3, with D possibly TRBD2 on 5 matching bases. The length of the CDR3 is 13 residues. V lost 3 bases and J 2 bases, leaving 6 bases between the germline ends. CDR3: CASSFGNTDTQYF. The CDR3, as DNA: TGTGCCAGCAGTTTCGGGAACACAGATACGCAGTATTTT.

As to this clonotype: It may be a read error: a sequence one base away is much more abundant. This chain's CDR3 is CSARGRQSGTGELFF. DNA of the CDR3: TGCAGTGCTAGAGGCAGACAGAGTGGAACCGGGGAGCTGTTTTTT. The chain links TRBV20-1 to TRBJ2-2; maybe TRBD1 (5 bases). The CDR3 is made up of 15 amino acids. Germline-derived CDR1 and CDR2 are DFQATT and SNEGSKA (reference sequence). V lost 1 base and J 5 bases, leaving 14 bases between the germline ends.

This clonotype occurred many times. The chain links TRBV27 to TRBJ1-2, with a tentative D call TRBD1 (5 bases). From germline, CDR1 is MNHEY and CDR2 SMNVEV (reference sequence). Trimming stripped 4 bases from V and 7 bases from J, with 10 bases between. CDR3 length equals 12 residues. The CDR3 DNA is TGTGCCAGCAGTTCCCAGGGACGTGGCTACACCTTC. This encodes CASSSQGRGYTF.

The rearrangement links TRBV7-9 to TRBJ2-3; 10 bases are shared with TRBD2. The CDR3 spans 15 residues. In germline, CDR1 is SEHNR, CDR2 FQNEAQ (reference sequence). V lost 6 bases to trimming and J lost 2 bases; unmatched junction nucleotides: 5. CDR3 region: CASRRTSGNTDTQYF. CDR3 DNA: TGTGCCAGCAGGAGGACTAGCGGAAACACAGATACGCAGTATTTT.

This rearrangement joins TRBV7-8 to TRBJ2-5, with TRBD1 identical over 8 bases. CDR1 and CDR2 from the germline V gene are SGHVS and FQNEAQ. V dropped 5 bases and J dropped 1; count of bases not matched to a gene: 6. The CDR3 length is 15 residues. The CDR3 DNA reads TGTGCCAGCAGCCTACAGGGGGGTGCCCAAGAGACCCAGTACTTC. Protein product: CASSLQGGAQETQYF.

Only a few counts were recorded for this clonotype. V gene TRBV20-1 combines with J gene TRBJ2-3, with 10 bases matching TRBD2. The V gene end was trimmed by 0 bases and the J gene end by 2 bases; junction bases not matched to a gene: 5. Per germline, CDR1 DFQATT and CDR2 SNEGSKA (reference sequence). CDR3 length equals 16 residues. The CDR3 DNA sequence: TGCAGTGCTAGAGATTCTCTAGCGGGGGTCACAGATACGCAGTATTTT. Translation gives CSARDSLAGVTDTQYF.

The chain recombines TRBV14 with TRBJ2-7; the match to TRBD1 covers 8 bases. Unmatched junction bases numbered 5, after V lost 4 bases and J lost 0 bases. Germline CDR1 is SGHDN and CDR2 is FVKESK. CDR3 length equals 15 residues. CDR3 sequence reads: CASSLQGGLSYEQYF. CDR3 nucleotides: TGTGCCAGCAGCCTACAGGGGGGACTCTCCTACGAGCAGTACTTC.

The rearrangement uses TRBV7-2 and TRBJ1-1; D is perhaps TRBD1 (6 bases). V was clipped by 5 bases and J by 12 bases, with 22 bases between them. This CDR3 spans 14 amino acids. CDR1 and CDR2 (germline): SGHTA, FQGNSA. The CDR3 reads CASSPFGNQGHPFF. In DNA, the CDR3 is TGTGCCAGCAGCCCATTCGGGAACCAGGGACATCCTTTCTTT.

The CDR3 bases are TGTGCCAGCAGTTTAGGGGGGGTCTCCTACGAGCAGTACTTC. Translation: CASSLGGVSYEQYF. The chain joins TRBV27 to TRBJ2-7; 7 nucleotides align to TRBD2. The CDR3 loop spans 14 amino acids. Germline loops: CDR1 MNHEY, CDR2 SMNVEV (reference sequence). V shed 2 bases, J shed 0 bases, and the junction held 1 base outside the gene matches.

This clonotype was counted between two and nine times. The CDR3 region is CASSLGDRQNEQFF. The DNA for the CDR3 is TGCGCCAGCAGCTTGGGGGACAGGCAAAATGAGCAGTTCTTC. V usage is TRBV5-1 and J usage is TRBJ2-1; TRBD1 agrees at 8 bases. The CDR3 covers 14 residues. Germline CDR1 reads SGHRS; CDR2 reads YFSETQ. V lost 0 bases to trimming and J lost 7 bases; unmatched junction nucleotides: 3. Full variable domain (missing parts from reference TRBV5-1 and TRBJ2-1): KAGVTQTPRYLIKTRGQQVTLSCSPISGHRSVSWYQQTPGQGLQFLFEYFSETQRNKGNFPGRFSGRQFSNSRSEMNVSTLELGDSALYLCASSLGDRQNEQFFGPGTRLTVL.

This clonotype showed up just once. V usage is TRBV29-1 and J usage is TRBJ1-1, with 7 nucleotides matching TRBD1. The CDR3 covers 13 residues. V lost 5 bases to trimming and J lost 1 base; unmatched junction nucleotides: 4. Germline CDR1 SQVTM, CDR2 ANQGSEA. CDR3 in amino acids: CSVQGQTNTEAFF. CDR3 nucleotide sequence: TGCAGCGTTCAGGGACAGACGAACACTGAAGCTTTCTTT.

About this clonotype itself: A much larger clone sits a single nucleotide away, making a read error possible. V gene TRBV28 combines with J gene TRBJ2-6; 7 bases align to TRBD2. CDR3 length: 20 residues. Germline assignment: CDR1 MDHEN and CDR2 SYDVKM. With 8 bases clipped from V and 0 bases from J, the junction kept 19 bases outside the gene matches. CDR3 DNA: TGTGCCAGCGGACCCGTCGGGAGGCGGCTCCTATACTCTGGGGCCAACGTCCTGACTTTC. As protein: CASGPVGRRLLYSGANVLTF. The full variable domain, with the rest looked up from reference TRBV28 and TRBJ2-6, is DVKVTQSSRYLVKRTGEKVFLECVQDMDHENMFWYRQDPGLGLRLIYFSYDVKMKEKGDIPEGYSVSREKKERFSLILESASTNQTSMYLCASGPVGRRLLYSGANVLTFGAGSRLTVL.